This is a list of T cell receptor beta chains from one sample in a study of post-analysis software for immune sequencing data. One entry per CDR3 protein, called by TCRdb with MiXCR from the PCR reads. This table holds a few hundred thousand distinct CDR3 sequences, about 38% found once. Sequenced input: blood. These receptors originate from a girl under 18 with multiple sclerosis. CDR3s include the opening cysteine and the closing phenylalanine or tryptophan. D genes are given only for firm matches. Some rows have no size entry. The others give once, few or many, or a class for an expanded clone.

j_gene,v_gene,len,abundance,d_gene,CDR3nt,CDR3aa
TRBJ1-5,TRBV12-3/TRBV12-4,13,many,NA,TGTGCCAGCAGTTTGACAGGCGATCAGCCCCAGCATTTT,CASSLTGDQPQHF
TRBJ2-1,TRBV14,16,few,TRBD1,TGTGCCAGCAGCCAAGAACCTGGACAGGGAGACAATGAGCAGTTCTTC,CASSQEPGQGDNEQFF
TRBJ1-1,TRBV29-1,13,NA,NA,TGCAGCGTCTTCCTCGACCTCAACACTGAAGCTTTCTTT,CSVFLDLNTEAFF
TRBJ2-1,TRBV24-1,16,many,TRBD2,TGTGCCACCAGTGATGGGACTAGCGGGTCTTTTCGAGAGCAGTTCTTC,CATSDGTSGSFREQFF
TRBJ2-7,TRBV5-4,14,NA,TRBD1,TGTGCCAGCAGCCGAGACAGGGGGCCCTACGAGCAGTACTTC,CASSRDRGPYEQYF
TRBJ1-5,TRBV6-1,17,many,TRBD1,TGTGCCAGCAGTGAACGGACAGGGGGCTTGGGCAATCAGCCCCAGCATTTT,CASSERTGGLGNQPQHF
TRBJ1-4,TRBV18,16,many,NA,TGTGCCAGCTCACCAAATGGGGCAGCAACTAATGAAAAACTGTTTTTT,CASSPNGAATNEKLFF
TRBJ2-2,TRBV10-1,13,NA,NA,TGCGCCAGCAGTAATTCGGCAACCGGGGAGCTGTTTTTT,CASSNSATGELFF
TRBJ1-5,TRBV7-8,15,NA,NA,TGTGCCAGCAGCCGAACCATGACAGTATATCAGCCCCAGCATTTT,CASSRTMTVYQPQHF
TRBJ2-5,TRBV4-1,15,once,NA,TGCGCCAGCAGCCAAGTTGGGGGTCCACAAGAGACCCAGTACTTC,CASSQVGGPQETQYF
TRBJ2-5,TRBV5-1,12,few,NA,TGCGCCAGCAGCCTGCCCGCGGAGACCCAGTACTTC,CASSLPAETQYF
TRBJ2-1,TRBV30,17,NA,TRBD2,TGTGCCTGGACCAAAGCCGGTAGCGGGATCAAGAAGAATGAGCAGTTCTTC,CAWTKAGSGIKKNEQFF
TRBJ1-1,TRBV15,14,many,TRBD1,TGTGCCACCAGCAGAGGGACAGGGAACACTGAAGCTTTCTTT,CATSRGTGNTEAFF
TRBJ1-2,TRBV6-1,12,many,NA,TGTGCCAGCAGCCAGCGAGGGTATGGCTACACCTTC,CASSQRGYGYTF
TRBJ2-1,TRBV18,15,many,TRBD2,TGTGCCAGCTCCCTAGGACTAGCGGCCTCTCGCGGGCAGTTCTTC,CASSLGLAASRGQFF
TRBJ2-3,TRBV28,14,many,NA,TGTGCCAGCACCCACGAGGCACGCACAGATACGCAGTATTTT,CASTHEARTDTQYF
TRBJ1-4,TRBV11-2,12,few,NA,TGTGCCAGCAGCTTAACTTCTGAGCGACTGTTTTTT,CASSLTSERLFF
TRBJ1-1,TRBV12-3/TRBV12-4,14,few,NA,TGTGCCAGCAGTTTAGCGGGGGGAGGGGGTGAAGCTTTCTTT,CASSLAGGGGEAFF
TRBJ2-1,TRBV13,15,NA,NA,TGTGCCAGCAGCCTAGCCGCCCCAGGGTACAATGAGCAGTTCTTC,CASSLAAPGYNEQFF
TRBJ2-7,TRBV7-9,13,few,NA,TGTGCCAGCAGCCCGATTTACTCCTACGAGCAGTACTTC,CASSPIYSYEQYF
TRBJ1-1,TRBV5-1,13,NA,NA,TGCGCCAGCAGCTTTACTAACGGCGACGAAGCTTTCTTT,CASSFTNGDEAFF
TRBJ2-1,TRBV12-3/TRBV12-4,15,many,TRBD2,TGTGCCAGCAGTTCGGTCGGGAGCGGGGACAATGAGCAGTTCTTC,CASSSVGSGDNEQFF
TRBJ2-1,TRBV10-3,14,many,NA,TGTGCCATCCAGGCACTAGCAGAATGGGGTGAGCAGTTCTTC,CAIQALAEWGEQFF
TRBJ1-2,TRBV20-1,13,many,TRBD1,TGCAGTGCCAAAGGTCAGGGGGCCCATGGCTACACCTTC,CSAKGQGAHGYTF
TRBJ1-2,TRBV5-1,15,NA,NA,TGCGCCAGCAGCTTGGGGTTCGGCAGAGACCATGGCTACACCTTC,CASSLGFGRDHGYTF
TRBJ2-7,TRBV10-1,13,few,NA,TGCGCCAGCAGTCCGGGACATCTCTACGAGCAGTACTTC,CASSPGHLYEQYF
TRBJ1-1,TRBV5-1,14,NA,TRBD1,TGCGCCAGCAGACCGACAGGGAGGAACACTGAAGCTTTCTTT,CASRPTGRNTEAFF
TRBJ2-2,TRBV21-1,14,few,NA,TGTGCCAGCTCCGAGGGCCGAAACACCGGGGAGCTGTTTTTT,CASSEGRNTGELFF
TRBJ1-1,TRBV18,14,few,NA,TGTGCCAGCTCCCCCTCGGGGGTCGACACTGAAGCTTTCTTT,CASSPSGVDTEAFF
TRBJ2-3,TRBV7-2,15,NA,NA,TGTGCCAGCAGCTTAGTAGCTAAGGGTCGTGATACGCAGTATTTT,CASSLVAKGRDTQYF
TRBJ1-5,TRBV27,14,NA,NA,TGTGCCAGCAGTCAGACAGGCGAAAATCAGCCCCAGCATTTT,CASSQTGENQPQHF
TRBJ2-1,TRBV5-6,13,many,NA,TGTGCCAGCAGCTTGGACAGGAACAATGAGCAGTTCTTC,CASSLDRNNEQFF
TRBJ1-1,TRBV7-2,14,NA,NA,TGTGCCAGCAGCTTAGCTCTAGGGGGAAGTGGGGCTTTCTTT,CASSLALGGSGAFF
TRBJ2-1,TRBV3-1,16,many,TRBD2,TGTGCCAGCAGCCAAGATTTACTAGCGGGGGGGGAGGAGCAGTTCTTC,CASSQDLLAGGEEQFF
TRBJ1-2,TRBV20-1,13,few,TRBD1,TGCAGTGCGGCCGGGACAGATCCTTATGGCTACACCTTC,CSAAGTDPYGYTF
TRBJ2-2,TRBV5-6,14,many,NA,TGTGCCAGCACCAAGCAGGATTACACCGGGGAGCTGTTTTTT,CASTKQDYTGELFF
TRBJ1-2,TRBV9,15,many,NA,TGTGCCAGCAGCGTAGCGCGGCCAACCCACTATGGCTACACCTTC,CASSVARPTHYGYTF
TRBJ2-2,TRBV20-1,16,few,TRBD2,TGCAGTGCTAGCGGGCGTGGCGGGGGGGCCACCGGGGAGCTGTTTTTT,CSASGRGGGATGELFF
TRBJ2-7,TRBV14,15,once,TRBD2,TGTGCCAGCAGCCAGACTAGCGGGAATTACAATGAGCAGTACTTC,CASSQTSGNYNEQYF
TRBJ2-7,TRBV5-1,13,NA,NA,TGCGCCAGCAGCTCACCATCCGCATACGAGCAGTACTTC,CASSSPSAYEQYF
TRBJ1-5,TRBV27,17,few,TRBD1,TGTGCCAGCAGTTCCGGGACAGGGGGCGCGAGCAATCAGCCCCAGCATTTT,CASSSGTGGASNQPQHF
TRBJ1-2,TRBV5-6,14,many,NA,TGTGCCAGCAGCTTATACGGGGGCGAGTATGGCTACACCTTC,CASSLYGGEYGYTF
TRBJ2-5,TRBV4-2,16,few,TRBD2,TGTGCCAGCAGCAAAAGAGGCGGGAGGAACCAAGAGACCCAGTACTTC,CASSKRGGRNQETQYF
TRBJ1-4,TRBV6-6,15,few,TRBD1,TGTGCCAGCAGTTACCCACAGGGGCGCAGTAAAAAACTGTTTTTT,CASSYPQGRSKKLFF
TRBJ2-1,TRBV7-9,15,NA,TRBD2,TGTGCCAGCAGCCAGACCCGGCGGGGGGGGAGGGAGCAGTTCTTC,CASSQTRRGGREQFF
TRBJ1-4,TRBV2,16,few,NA,TGTGCCAGCAGTGCCGGACAGTCGGCAACTAATGAAAAACTGTTTTTT,CASSAGQSATNEKLFF
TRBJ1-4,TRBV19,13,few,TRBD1,TGTGCCACCCGGAGACAGGGGACTGAAAAACTGTTTTTT,CATRRQGTEKLFF
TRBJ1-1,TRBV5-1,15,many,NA,TGCGCCAGCAGCCCGGGGACAATAGCGAACACTGAAGCTTTCTTT,CASSPGTIANTEAFF
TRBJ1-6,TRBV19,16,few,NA,TGTGCCAGTAGTTTACTACAGCCGGCGGATAATTCACCCCTCCACTTT,CASSLLQPADNSPLHF
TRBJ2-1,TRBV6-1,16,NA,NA,TGTGCCAGCAGACGCTTAGCGTCTAGCTCCTACAATGAGCAGTTCTTC,CASRRLASSSYNEQFF
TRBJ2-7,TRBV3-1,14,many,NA,TGTGCCAGCAGCCAAGGGCCGCGGGGCTACGAGCAGTACTTC,CASSQGPRGYEQYF
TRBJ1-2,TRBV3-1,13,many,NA,TGTGCCAGCAGCCCCCGGCCCAGTAGCGGCTACACCTTC,CASSPRPSSGYTF
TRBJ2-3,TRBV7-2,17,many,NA,TGTGCCAGCAGCTTTGCTGTTTGGGGGCCTAGCACAGATACGCAGTATTTT,CASSFAVWGPSTDTQYF